The clone carrying this T cell receptor (beta chain) has a handful of counts. Its antigen is undetermined. 5'RACE with constant-segment primers yielded barcoded, UMI-tagged TCR alpha and TCR beta cDNA libraries. TCRdb recomputed calls from the 5' RACE reads with MiXCR, one row per CDR3 protein. Of around 320,000 distinct CDR3 sequences in the sample, 14% were seen once. V lost 5 bases and J 8 bases, leaving 13 bases between the germline ends. Germline lookup yields CDR1 SGHRS and CDR2 YFSETQ. The CDR3 covers 12 residues. The data were obtained in a study of T-cell memory formation after mild COVID-19. Study results and limitations: There were some responding clones in pre-infection memory, which suggested that cross-reactive memory had joined.

The origin of this receptor is a man between 18 and 35 years old who had mild COVID-19 (a few samples of this study predate the infection). Cell type and time point are not known. The gene calls are TRBV5-1 and TRBJ1-2; D is uncertain. Sequenced input: PBMCs or a T cell subset sorted from them (not recorded which). For the CDR3, the DNA is TGCGCCAGCAGGCCCCCCGGGTCGGGCTACACCTTC. This sequence encodes CASRPPGSGYTF.